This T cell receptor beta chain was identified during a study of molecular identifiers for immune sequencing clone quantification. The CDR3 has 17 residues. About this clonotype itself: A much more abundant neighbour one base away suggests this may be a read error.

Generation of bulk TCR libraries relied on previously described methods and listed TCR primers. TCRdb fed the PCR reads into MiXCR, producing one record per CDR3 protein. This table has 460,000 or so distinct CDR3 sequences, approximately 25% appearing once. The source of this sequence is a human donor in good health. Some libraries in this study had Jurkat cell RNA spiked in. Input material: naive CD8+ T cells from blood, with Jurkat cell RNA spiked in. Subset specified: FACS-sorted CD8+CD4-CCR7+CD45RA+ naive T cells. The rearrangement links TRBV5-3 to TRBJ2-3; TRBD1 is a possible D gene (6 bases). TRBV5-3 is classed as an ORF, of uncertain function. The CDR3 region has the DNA TGTGCCAGCAGCTCGCCCGAGGGGGAGTTGGGCACAGATACGCGGTATTTT. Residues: CASSSPEGELGTDTRYF.